This T cell receptor beta chain was documented in a study of CD8+ T cells in alopecia areata. Overall study: Administration of oral tofacitinib to treated patients was at 5 to 10 mg twice daily. The investigators scored severity in treated patients by the percentage of affected scalp area.

The treatment here: oral pan-JAK inhibitor, 5-10 mg twice daily. Alopecia areata patients provided lesional scalp punch biopsies and peripheral blood, both collected for the study. Sorting of PBMCs yielded the CD4+ and CD8+ T cells. cDNA prepared by RNA extraction and subsequent reverse transcription served as the template for sequencing. TCRdb's table, derived via immunoSEQ multiplex PCR, lists solely in-frame clones and lacks some. The sample holds 150,000 to 200,000 clones, roughly 60% seen once. Trimming cost V 5 bases and J 7 bases; bases outside gene matches: 7. CDR1 and CDR2 from the germline V gene are LNHDA and SQIVND (reference sequence). CDR3 length: 13 amino acids.

The TCR sequence derives from a human donor with alopecia areata. The chain recombines TRBV19 with TRBJ1-2; TRBD1 aligns across 7 bases. The sequencing here drew on CD4+ T cells sorted from blood, taken around week 47, from a patient treated with tofacitinib. CDR3 nucleotides: TGTGCCAGTAGTGCCGGGACAGAGGGTGGCTACACCTTC. Protein sequence: CASSAGTEGGYTF.